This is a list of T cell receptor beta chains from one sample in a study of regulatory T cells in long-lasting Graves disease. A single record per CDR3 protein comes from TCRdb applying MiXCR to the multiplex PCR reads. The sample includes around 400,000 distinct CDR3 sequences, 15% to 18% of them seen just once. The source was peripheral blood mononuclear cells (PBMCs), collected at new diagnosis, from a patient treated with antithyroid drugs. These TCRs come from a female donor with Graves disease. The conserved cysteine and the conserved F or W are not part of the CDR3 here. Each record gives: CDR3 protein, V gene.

SANLAPSGANVLT	TRBV20-1
ASSLNTNQPQH	TRBV7-6
ASSSFLTGAGEQF	TRBV12-3/TRBV12-4
SVRTGESYEQY	TRBV20-1
ASSSPGQRNQPQH	TRBV7-2
ASSLRGAGNQPQH	TRBV7-6
SVRTGEGDGEAF	TRBV29-1
SVVGLVTKNIQY	TRBV29-1
ASSLGRDRVQPQH	TRBV27
ASSADSGRYEQY	TRBV28
ASSSKLRKPQH	TRBV28
ASSPDIAGVGETQY	TRBV2
ASSFGQGFNYGYT	TRBV7-8
ASSQDLFGRSDYEQY	TRBV4-3
ASSRWTSGSPYEQY	TRBV28
ASSVGRTAADRVKAF	TRBV9
ASSFQGSNIQY	TRBV7-2
ATSDFGADGTDTQY	TRBV24-1
ASSIEGGRAELF	TRBV19
ASSSQGWAHGYT	TRBV12-3/TRBV12-4
AWSRDRGRYEQY	TRBV30
ASSGPGDGLF	TRBV9
ATSDTTGGSGYT	TRBV24-1
ASRAPGQRFYEQF	TRBV28
ASSLTGTGSDIQY	TRBV5-5